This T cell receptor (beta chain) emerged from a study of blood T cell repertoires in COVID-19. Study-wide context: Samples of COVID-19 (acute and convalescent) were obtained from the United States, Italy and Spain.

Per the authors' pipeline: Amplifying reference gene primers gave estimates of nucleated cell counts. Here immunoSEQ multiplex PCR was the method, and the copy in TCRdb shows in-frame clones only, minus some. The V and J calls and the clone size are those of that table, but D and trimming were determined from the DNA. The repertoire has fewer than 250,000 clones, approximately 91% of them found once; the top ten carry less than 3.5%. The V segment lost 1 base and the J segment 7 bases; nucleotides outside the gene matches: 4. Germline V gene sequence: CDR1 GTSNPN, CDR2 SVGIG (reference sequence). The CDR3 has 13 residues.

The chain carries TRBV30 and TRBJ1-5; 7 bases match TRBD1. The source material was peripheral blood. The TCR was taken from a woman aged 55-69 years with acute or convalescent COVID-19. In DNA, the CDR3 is TGTGCCTGGAGTGGACAGGGTATACAGCCCCAGCATTTT. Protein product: CAWSGQGIQPQHF. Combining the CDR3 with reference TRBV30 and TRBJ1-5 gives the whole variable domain SQTIHQWPATLVQPVGSPLSLECTVEGTSNPNLYWYRQAAGRGLQLLFYSVGIGQISSEVPQNLSASRPQDRQFILSSKKLLLSDSGFYLCAWSGQGIQPQHFGDGTRLSIL.